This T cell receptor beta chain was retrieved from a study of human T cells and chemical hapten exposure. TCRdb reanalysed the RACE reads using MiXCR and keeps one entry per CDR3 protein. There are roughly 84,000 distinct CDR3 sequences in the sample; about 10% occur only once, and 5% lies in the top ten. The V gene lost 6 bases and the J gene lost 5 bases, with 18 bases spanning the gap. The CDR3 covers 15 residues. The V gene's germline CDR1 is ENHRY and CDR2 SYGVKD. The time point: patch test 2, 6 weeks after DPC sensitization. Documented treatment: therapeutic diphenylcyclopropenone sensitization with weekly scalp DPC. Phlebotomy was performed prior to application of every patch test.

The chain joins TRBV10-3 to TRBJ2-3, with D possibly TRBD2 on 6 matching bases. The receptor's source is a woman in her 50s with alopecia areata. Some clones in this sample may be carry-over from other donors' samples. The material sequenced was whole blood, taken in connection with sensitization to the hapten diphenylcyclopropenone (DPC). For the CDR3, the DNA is TGTGCCATCAGCCGTCAGGCTAGCGCGTTAGATACGCAGTATTTT. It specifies CAISRQASALDTQYF.